This note documents a single TCR beta chain sequence. PCR was performed a second time for 7 to 11 cycles using a sample-barcoded 5' primer and a J-beta primer mix. Carrying 12 random nucleotides, a template-switch adaptor labeled each individual cDNA molecule. From the 5' RACE reads, TCRdb called clonotypes with MiXCR, one entry per CDR3 protein. The data contain around 280,000 distinct CDR3 sequences, 25% to 30% of them singletons. The data derive from a study of blood T cells in healthy people across ages. V shed 3 bases and J shed 4 bases, with 9 bases lying between them. The CDR3 runs 13 residues. CDR1 and CDR2 (germline): SEHNR, FQNEAQ (reference sequence).

The clonotype was recovered from a woman between 65 and 79 years old in good health. This chain uses TRBV7-9 with TRBJ1-1; D gene ambiguous. The specimen was blood. Written as DNA, the CDR3 is TGTGCCAGCAGCTTGGGTTCGAGCACTGAAGCTTTCTTT. Translation gives CASSLGSSTEAFF. The full variable domain, rest sourced from reference TRBV7-9 and TRBJ1-1, is DTGVSQNPRHKITKRGQNVTFRCDPISEHNRLYWYRQTLGQGPEFLTYFQNEAQLEKSRLLSDRFSAERPKGSFSTLEIQRTEQGDSAMYLCASSLGSSTEAFFGQGTRLTVV.